This T cell receptor beta chain was found in a study of T cell clonality in common variable immunodeficiency. This clone has a count of ten or more. As yet, its antigen is unknown. Assay used: immunoSEQ multiplex PCR; TCRdb lists only in-frame clones, some missing. The sample contains some 60,000 clones, none occurring once; 1.5% to 2% lies in the top ten. Study outcomes and limitations: The cause of increased CVID clonality remains unclear without subpopulation sequencing.

The receptor comes from a person between 18 and 75 years old in good health. The sample was peripheral blood mononuclear cells.

Incomplete CDR3 DNA: TGTGCCAGCAGCTTAGGGATGGGCGCGTACGAG. Amino acid sequence: CASSLGMGAYE. The entire CDR3 protein is CASSLGMGAYEQYF. This rearrangement joins TRBV7-2 to TRBJ2-7; D is unresolved. Read data end 3 residues before the CDR3 end; the end is taken from the germline J gene. V dropped 1 base and J dropped 4 bases, with 11 bases sitting between them. This CDR3 region has 14 residues. CDR1 SGHTA and CDR2 FQGNSA come from the germline V gene.